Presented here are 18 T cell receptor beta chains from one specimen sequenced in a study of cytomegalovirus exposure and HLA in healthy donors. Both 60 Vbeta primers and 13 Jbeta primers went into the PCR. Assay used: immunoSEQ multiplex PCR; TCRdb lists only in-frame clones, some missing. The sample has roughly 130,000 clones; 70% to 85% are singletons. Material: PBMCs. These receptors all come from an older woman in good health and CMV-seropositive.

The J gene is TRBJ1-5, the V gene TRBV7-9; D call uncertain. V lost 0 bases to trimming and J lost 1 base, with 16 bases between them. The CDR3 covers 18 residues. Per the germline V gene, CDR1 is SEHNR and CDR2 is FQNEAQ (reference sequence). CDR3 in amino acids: CASSLAVGSAGSNQPQHF. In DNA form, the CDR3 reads TGTGCCAGCAGCTTAGCGGTCGGCAGCGCGGGAAGCAATCAGCCCCAGCATTTT.

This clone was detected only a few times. The CDR3 DNA reads as TGTGCCAGCAGCTCCCCTGGACACCTCTACAATGAGCAGTTCTTC. Amino acid sequence: CASSSPGHLYNEQFF. The chain couples TRBV11-3 to TRBJ2-1; TRBD1 is a possible D gene (5 bases). V was cut by 4 bases and J by 3 bases, with 13 bases left in between. The CDR3 spans 15 residues. The germline V gene encodes CDR1 SGHNT and CDR2 YENEEA.

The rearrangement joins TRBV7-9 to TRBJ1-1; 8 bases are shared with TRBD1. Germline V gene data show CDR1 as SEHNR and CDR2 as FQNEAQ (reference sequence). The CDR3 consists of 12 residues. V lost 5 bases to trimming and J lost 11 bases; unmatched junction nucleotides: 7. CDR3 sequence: CASSRRQGPAFF. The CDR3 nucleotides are TGTGCCAGCAGCCGTAGACAGGGGCCCGCTTTCTTT.

CDR3 sequence: CASNRPSSYNEQFF. Here the CDR3 DNA reads TGTGCCAGCAACAGACCGAGCTCCTACAATGAGCAGTTCTTC. The chain combines TRBV2 with TRBJ2-1; D gene ambiguous. CDR1 is SNHLY and CDR2 is FYNNEI in the germline V gene. Trimming took 7 bases from V and 0 from J, leaving 10 bases between them. This CDR3 contains 14 residues.

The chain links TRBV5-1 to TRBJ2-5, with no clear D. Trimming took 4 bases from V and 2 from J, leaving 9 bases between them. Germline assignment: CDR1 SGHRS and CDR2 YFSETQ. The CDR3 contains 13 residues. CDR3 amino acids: CASSVITQETQYF. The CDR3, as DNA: TGCGCCAGCAGCGTAATAACACAAGAGACCCAGTACTTC. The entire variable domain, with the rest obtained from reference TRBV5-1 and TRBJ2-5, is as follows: KAGVTQTPRYLIKTRGQQVTLSCSPISGHRSVSWYQQTPGQGLQFLFEYFSETQRNKGNFPGRFSGRQFSNSRSEMNVSTLELGDSALYLCASSVITQETQYFGPGTRLLVL.

CDR3 coding DNA: TGTGCCAGCCGGACAGGGGGCCAGGACTATGGCTACACCTTC. The encoded protein is CASRTGGQDYGYTF. The chain employs TRBV19 and TRBJ1-2; 11 nucleotides agree with TRBD1. The CDR3 contains 14 residues. V trimming: 9 bases; J trimming: 3 bases; junction bases outside the gene matches: 6. Germline V gene data show CDR1 as LNHDA and CDR2 as SQIVND (reference sequence).

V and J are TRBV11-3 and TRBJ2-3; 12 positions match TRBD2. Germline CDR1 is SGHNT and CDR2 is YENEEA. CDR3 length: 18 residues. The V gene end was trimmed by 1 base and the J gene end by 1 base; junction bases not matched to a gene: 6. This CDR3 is CASSLGMSSGGGTDTQYF. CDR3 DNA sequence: TGTGCCAGCAGCTTAGGGATGTCTAGCGGGGGGGGCACAGATACGCAGTATTTT.

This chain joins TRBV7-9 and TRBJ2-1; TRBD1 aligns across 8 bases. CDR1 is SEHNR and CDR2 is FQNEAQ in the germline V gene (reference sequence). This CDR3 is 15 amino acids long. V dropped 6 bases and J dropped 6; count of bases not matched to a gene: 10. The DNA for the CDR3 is TGTGCCAGCAGTTACTCAGGGGGCGTTGGCAATGAGCAGTTCTTC. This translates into CASSYSGGVGNEQFF.

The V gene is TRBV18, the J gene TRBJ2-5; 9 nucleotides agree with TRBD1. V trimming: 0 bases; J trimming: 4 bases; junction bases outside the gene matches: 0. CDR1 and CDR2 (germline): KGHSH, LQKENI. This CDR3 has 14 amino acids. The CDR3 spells CASSPPTGGETQYF. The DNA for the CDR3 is TGTGCCAGCTCACCACCGACAGGGGGAGAGACCCAGTACTTC.

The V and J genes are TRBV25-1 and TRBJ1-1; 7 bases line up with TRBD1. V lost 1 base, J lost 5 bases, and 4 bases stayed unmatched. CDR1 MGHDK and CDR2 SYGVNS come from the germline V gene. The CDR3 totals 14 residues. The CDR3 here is CASSEWQGETEAFF. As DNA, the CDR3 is TGTGCCAGCAGTGAATGGCAGGGGGAGACTGAAGCTTTCTTT. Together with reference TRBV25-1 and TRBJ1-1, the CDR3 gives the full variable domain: EADIYQTPRYLVIGTGKKITLECSQTMGHDKMYWYQQDPGMELHLIHYSYGVNSTEKGDLSSESTVSRIRTEHFPLTLESARPSHTSQYLCASSEWQGETEAFFGQGTRLTVV.

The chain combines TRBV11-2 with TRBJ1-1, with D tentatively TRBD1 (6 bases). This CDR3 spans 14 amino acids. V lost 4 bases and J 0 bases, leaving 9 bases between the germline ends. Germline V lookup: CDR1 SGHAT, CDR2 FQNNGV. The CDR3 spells CASSSTGMNTEAFF. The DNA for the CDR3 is TGTGCCAGCAGCTCCACAGGGATGAACACTGAAGCTTTCTTT.

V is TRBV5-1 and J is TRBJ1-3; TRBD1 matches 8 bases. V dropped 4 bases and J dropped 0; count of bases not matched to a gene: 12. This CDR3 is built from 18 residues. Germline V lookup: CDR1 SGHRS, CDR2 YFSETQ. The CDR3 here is CASSLTGASFSSGNTIYF. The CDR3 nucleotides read TGCGCCAGCAGCCTGACAGGGGCTTCCTTTAGCTCTGGAAACACCATATATTTT.

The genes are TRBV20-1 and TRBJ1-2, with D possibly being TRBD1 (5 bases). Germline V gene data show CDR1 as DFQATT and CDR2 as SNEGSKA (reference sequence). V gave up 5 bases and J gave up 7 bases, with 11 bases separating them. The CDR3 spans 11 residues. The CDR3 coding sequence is TGCAGTGCTCTCAGGGAAGGTGGCTACACCTTC. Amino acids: CSALREGGYTF.

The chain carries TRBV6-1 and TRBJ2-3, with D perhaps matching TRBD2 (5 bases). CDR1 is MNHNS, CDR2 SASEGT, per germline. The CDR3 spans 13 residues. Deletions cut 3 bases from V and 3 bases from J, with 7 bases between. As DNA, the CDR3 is TGTGCCAGCAGTGAGCGGGTTACAGATACGCAGTATTTT. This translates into CASSERVTDTQYF.

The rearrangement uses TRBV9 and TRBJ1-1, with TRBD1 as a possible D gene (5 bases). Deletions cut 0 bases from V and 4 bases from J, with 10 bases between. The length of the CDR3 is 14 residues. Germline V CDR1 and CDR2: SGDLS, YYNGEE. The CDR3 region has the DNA TGTGCCAGCAGCGTAGATGGGGCTGGCACTGAAGCTTTCTTT. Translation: CASSVDGAGTEAFF.

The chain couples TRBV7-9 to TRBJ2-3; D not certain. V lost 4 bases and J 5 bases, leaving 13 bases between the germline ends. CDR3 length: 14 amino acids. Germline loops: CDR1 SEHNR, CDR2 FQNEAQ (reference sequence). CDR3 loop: CASSSQMKQDTQYF. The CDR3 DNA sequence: TGTGCCAGCAGCTCCCAAATGAAACAAGATACGCAGTATTTT.

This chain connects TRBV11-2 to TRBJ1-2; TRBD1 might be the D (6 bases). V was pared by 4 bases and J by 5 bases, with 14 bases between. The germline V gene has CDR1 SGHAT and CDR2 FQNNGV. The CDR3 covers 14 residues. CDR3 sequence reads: CASSWGGFGYGYTF. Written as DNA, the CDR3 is TGTGCCAGCAGCTGGGGGGGCTTTGGGTATGGCTACACCTTC.

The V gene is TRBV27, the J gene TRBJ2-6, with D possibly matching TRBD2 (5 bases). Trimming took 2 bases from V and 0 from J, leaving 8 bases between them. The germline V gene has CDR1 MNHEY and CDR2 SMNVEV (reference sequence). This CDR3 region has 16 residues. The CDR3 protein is CASSLGGYSGANVLTF. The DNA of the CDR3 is TGTGCCAGCAGTTTAGGAGGCTACTCTGGGGCCAACGTCCTGACTTTC.